This TCR beta chain comes out of a study of blood T cell repertoires in COVID-19. In the original analysis: Amplification from reference gene primers served as the basis for estimated nucleated cell counts. Method: immunoSEQ multiplex PCR; TCRdb's copy keeps in-frame clones and lacks some. The D gene and trimming were derived from the DNA, and the V and J assignments and clone size from that table. The profile shows about 220,000 clones, about nine tenths of them singletons. Germline loops: CDR1 SNHLY, CDR2 FYNNEI. Trimming removed 6 bases from V and 5 bases from J; junction bases left unmatched: 9. The CDR3 consists of 15 residues.

The material sequenced was PBMCs or T cells enriched from blood (not recorded which). The V and J genes are TRBV2 and TRBJ2-5; 10 bases line up with TRBD1. This receptor was taken from a woman aged 40 to 50 with acute COVID-19. CDR3 sequence (DNA): TGTGCCAGCAGGTTAAGACAGGGGGCTTTGGAGACCCAGTACTTC. Translating it yields CASRLRQGALETQYF.